Each of the 13 T cell receptor beta chains below was sequenced from the same sample in a study of blood T cell repertoires in COVID-19. Sequenced by immunoSEQ multiplex PCR; TCRdb stores in-frame clones only, minus some. The sample carries roughly 40,000 clones, 76% recorded once. Sequencing used peripheral blood. All receptors come from a man between 65 and 85 years old with active or convalescent COVID-19.

CDR3 sequence (DNA): TGTGCCAGCAGTGTTAGCAGGGGAGACGGCTACACCTTC. Translation: CASSVSRGDGYTF. V and J are TRBV2 and TRBJ1-2; TRBD1 might be the D (6 bases). The length of the CDR3 is 13 residues. Germline assignment: CDR1 SNHLY and CDR2 FYNNEI. V lost 4 bases to trimming and J lost 8 bases, with 14 bases between them.

The chain uses TRBV29-1 and TRBJ2-6; TRBD2 is a possible D gene (6 bases). Germline assignment: CDR1 SQVTM and CDR2 ANQGSEA. V was pared by 6 bases and J by 0 bases, with 12 bases between. The CDR3 has 15 amino acids. CDR3 amino acids: CSVAGLSSGANVLTF. The CDR3 DNA follows: TGCAGCGTGGCGGGACTTTCCTCTGGGGCCAACGTCCTGACTTTC.

The rearrangement joins TRBV12-2 to TRBJ2-2; the table's D call, TRBD2, has no DNA check behind it. TRBV12-2 is annotated as a pseudogene. This CDR3 has 14 residues. The CDR3 region is CASRCTSGVGELFF. CDR3 nucleotides: TGTGCAAGTCGCTGCACTAGCGGGGTCGGGGAGCTGTTTTTT.

The V and J genes are TRBV7-2 and TRBJ1-1; TRBD1 matches 7 bases. This CDR3 has 13 residues. Germline V gene lookup returns CDR1 SGHTA and CDR2 FQGNSA. Trimming took 5 bases from V and 1 from J; bases not matched to a gene: 1. CDR3: CASSRDRNTEAFF. The CDR3 DNA reads as TGTGCCAGCAGCCGGGACAGGAACACTGAAGCTTTCTTT.

The genes are TRBV7-2 and TRBJ2-3; 7 bases are a match to TRBD1. V lost 4 bases, J lost 0 bases, and 7 bases stayed unmatched. Germline assignment: CDR1 SGHTA and CDR2 FQGNSA. This CDR3 spans 16 amino acids. CDR3 DNA sequence: TGTGCCAGCAGCTATAGGGGGACAGCCAGCACAGATACGCAGTATTTT. It is translated as CASSYRGTASTDTQYF.

This chain uses TRBV5-1 with TRBJ1-3; 7 bases agree with TRBD1. Germline CDR1 SGHRS, CDR2 YFSETQ. The CDR3 totals 13 residues. V was pared by 4 bases and J by 2 bases, with 0 bases of the junction left unmatched. Here the CDR3 reads CASSTGAGNTIYF. Written as DNA, the CDR3 is TGCGCCAGCAGCACAGGGGCTGGAAACACCATATATTTT.

The chain uses TRBV7-8 and TRBJ2-1, with D possibly being TRBD1 (6 bases). The germline gives CDR1 SGHVS, CDR2 FQNEAQ. The germline V and J ends were trimmed by 5 bases and 2 bases, with 13 bases remaining between them. The CDR3 loop spans 15 amino acids. The CDR3 DNA reads TGTGCCAGCAGCCCGGACAGTTTGGCCTACAATGAGCAGTTCTTC. Its translation: CASSPDSLAYNEQFF.

CDR3 sequence reads: CASGFSGGHNEQFF. The CDR3 DNA follows: TGTGCTAGTGGTTTCTCCGGGGGTCACAATGAGCAGTTCTTC. The chain joins TRBV12-5 to TRBJ2-1, with a weak D call TRBD2 (6 bases). V gave up 3 bases and J gave up 5 bases, with 11 bases separating them. In germline, CDR1 is LGHNT, CDR2 FRNRAP. CDR3 length equals 14 residues.

The rearrangement uses TRBV5-5 and TRBJ2-7, with a weak D call TRBD2 (6 bases). Germline values: CDR1 SGHKS, CDR2 YYEKEE (reference sequence). The V gene lost 2 bases and the J gene lost 2 bases, with 14 bases spanning the gap. The CDR3 extends over 15 amino acids. The CDR3, as DNA: TGTGCCAGCAGCTTCCCCGGGAGCTCTGCCTACGAGCAGTACTTC. This translates into CASSFPGSSAYEQYF. The full variable domain, completed using reference TRBV5-5 and TRBJ2-7, is DAGVTQSPTHLIKTRGQQVTLRCSPISGHKSVSWYQQVLGQGPQFIFQYYEKEERGRGNFPDRFSARQFPNYSSELNVNALLLGDSALYLCASSFPGSSAYEQYFGPGTRLTVT.

The chain carries TRBV18 and TRBJ2-2; D unresolved. Trimming shortened V by 6 bases and J by 7 bases, and 9 bases separated the two germline ends. This CDR3 contains 12 residues. CDR1 is KGHSH, CDR2 LQKENI, per germline. CDR3 region: CASSPRSGELFF. DNA of the CDR3: TGTGCCAGCTCCCCCCGGAGCGGGGAGCTGTTTTTT.

The DNA for the CDR3 is TGTGCCTGGAGTCCGACTTGGGTGCAGCCCCAGCATTTT. Its protein is CAWSPTWVQPQHF. This chain links TRBV30 with TRBJ1-5; no clear D gene. The CDR3 has 13 residues. Trimming left V 2 bases short and J 7 bases short, with 12 bases between. Germline CDR1 and CDR2: GTSNPN and SVGIG (reference sequence). Full variable domain (remainder filled in from reference TRBV30 and TRBJ1-5): SQTIHQWPATLVQPVGSPLSLECTVEGTSNPNLYWYRQAAGRGLQLLFYSVGIGQISSEVPQNLSASRPQDRQFILSSKKLLLSDSGFYLCAWSPTWVQPQHFGDGTRLSIL.

The CDR3 reads CASSPTGAGVSYEQYF. The DNA for the CDR3 is TGTGCCAGCAGCCCGACAGGAGCAGGCGTTTCCTACGAGCAGTACTTC. V is TRBV7-8 and J is TRBJ2-7; weak D call: TRBD1 (6 bases). The CDR3 is 16 residues long. The V end was cut by 5 bases, the J end by 1 base, with 18 bases between. Germline V gives CDR1 SGHVS, CDR2 FQNEAQ.

The CDR3 bases are TGTGCCAGCAGTGTAGTGCGGGGGATCACAGATACGCAGTATTTT. Protein product: CASSVVRGITDTQYF. The chain joins TRBV2 to TRBJ2-3; 7 positions agree with TRBD2. Germline V gene data show CDR1 as SNHLY and CDR2 as FYNNEI. This CDR3 region has 15 residues. The V segment lost 4 bases and the J segment 2 bases; nucleotides outside the gene matches: 6. Complete variable domain (other parts from reference TRBV2 and TRBJ2-3): EPEVTQTPSHQVTQMGQEVILRCVPISNHLYFYWYRQILGQKVEFLVSFYNNEISEKSEIFDDQFSVERPDGSNFTLKIRSTKLEDSAMYFCASSVVRGITDTQYFGPGTRLTVL.